This is a list of T cell receptor beta chains from one sample in a study of T-cell memory formation after mild COVID-19. TCRdb fed the 5' RACE reads into MiXCR, producing one record per CDR3 protein. Among roughly 550,000 distinct CDR3 sequences, approximately 20% were seen once, and the ten largest hold under 15%. Sequencing used PBMCs or a T cell subset sorted from them (not recorded which). The receptors come from an adult woman who had mild COVID-19 (a few samples of this study predate the infection). Cell type and time point are not known. The CDR3 runs from the conserved cysteine through the conserved F or W. Fields, in order: D gene, V gene, J gene, CDR3 protein. The D gene is left open where the match is weak.

TRBD1	TRBV5-1	TRBJ2-3	CASSLTGQGTDTQYF
TRBD1	TRBV7-8	TRBJ1-2	CASSLGTGAGGYTF
TRBD1	TRBV27	TRBJ2-7	CASSLSDRGKSYEQYF
.	TRBV5-1	TRBJ1-2	CASSHGQSNYGYTF
.	TRBV20-1	TRBJ2-1	CSARGLGSYNEQFF
.	TRBV7-9	TRBJ2-5	CASSFWGYQETQYF
.	TRBV6-6	TRBJ2-2	CASSGTGELFF
TRBD1	TRBV6-2/TRBV6-3	TRBJ1-5	CASSYWTGHSNQPQHF
TRBD1	TRBV7-9	TRBJ1-2	CASSFAGTGKTGGYTF
.	TRBV27	TRBJ1-5	CASSLYGGGVQPQHF
.	TRBV4-2	TRBJ2-1	CALKAQRRNEQFF
TRBD1	TRBV5-1	TRBJ2-3	CASSLRAGTGGTDTQYF
.	TRBV18	TRBJ1-1	CASSPKEWNTEAFF
.	TRBV4-1	TRBJ2-5	CASSPWTQGETQYF
.	TRBV5-6	TRBJ2-2	CASSLEADHPDTGELFF
.	TRBV12-2	TRBJ2-1	CASRSVLRNEQFF
TRBD1	TRBV5-1	TRBJ2-1	CASSSRTGGINEQFF
.	TRBV14	TRBJ2-3	CASSNGPAATDTQYF
TRBD2	TRBV7-6	TRBJ2-3	CASIHRTSSVTDTQYF
TRBD1	TRBV5-1	TRBJ2-1	CASSRVGQLDYNEQFF
TRBD1	TRBV20-1	TRBJ1-5	CSARDRGSGQPQHF
TRBD1	TRBV4-2	TRBJ2-1	CASSPQGTGLNNEQFF
TRBD1	TRBV13	TRBJ2-7	CASTQTGVRPYEQYF
TRBD1	TRBV19	TRBJ1-5	CASSWTGGQPQHF
.	TRBV12-3/TRBV12-4	TRBJ1-1	CASSPHLAYMNTEAFF
.	TRBV7-3	TRBJ1-1	CASSQTLNTEAFF
.	TRBV5-1	TRBJ2-7	CASSLSDTPSEQYF
TRBD2	TRBV5-1	TRBJ2-5	CASSFARTSGGFQETQYF
.	TRBV6-2/TRBV6-3	TRBJ2-7	CASRDAPYEQYF
TRBD1	TRBV15	TRBJ2-7	CATSRGTGTGVTEQYF
TRBD1	TRBV6-1	TRBJ2-3	CASSEPGGVTDTQYF
.	TRBV21-1	TRBJ2-5	CASSSRTGSSVETQYF
.	TRBV29-1	TRBJ2-7	CSTNGGGYEQYF
.	TRBV6-1	TRBJ2-3	CASRASSYTSTDTQYF
TRBD2	TRBV3-1	TRBJ2-3	CASSLRAGGDTQYF
.	TRBV10-3	TRBJ2-2	CAITSQGGPVSTGELFF
.	TRBV13	TRBJ1-1	CASSPGLRDTEAFF
.	TRBV20-1	TRBJ1-2	CSARGTAGEAGGYTF
TRBD2	TRBV9	TRBJ2-1	CASSRTSDDNEQFF
.	TRBV21-1	TRBJ1-1	CASSKSLRGGTILNEAFF
.	TRBV6-1	TRBJ1-1	CASDRGGSNTEAFF
.	TRBV6-2/TRBV6-3	TRBJ2-7	CASNLGTEQYF
.	TRBV9	TRBJ1-2	CASSGLGLYTF
.	TRBV3-1	TRBJ2-3	CASSQRELDTQYF
TRBD1	TRBV24-1	TRBJ2-6	CATSGFRGQGAGANVLTF
TRBD2	TRBV4-1	TRBJ2-3	CASSHTHSGTSGRAGGTDTQYF